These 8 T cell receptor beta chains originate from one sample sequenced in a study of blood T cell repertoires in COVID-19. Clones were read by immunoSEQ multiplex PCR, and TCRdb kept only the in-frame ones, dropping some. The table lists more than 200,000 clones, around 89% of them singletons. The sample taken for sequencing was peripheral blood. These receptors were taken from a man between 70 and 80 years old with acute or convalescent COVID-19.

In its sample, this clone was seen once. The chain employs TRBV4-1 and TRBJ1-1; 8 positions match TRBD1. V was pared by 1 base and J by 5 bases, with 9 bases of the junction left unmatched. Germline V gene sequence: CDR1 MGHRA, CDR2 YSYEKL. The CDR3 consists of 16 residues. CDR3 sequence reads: CASSQGTGWVVTEAFF. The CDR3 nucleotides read TGCGCCAGCAGCCAAGGGACAGGGTGGGTTGTTACTGAAGCTTTCTTT.

The CDR3 coding sequence is TGCGCCAGCAGTGAGATCACTAGCGGGAGGGCCTACGAGCAGTACTTC. Protein sequence: CASSEITSGRAYEQYF. V gene TRBV10-2 combines with J gene TRBJ2-7; 13 bases are a match to TRBD2. V lost 2 bases and J lost 2; bases outside the gene matches: 3. The germline V gene has CDR1 WSHSY and CDR2 SAAADI. The CDR3 extends over 16 amino acids.

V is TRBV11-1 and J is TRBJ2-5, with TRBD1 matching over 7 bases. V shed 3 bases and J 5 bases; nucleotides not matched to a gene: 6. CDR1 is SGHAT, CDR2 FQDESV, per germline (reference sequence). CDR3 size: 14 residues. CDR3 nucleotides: TGTGCCAGCAGCTTTACAGGGGTCGCGGAGACCCAGTACTTC. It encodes CASSFTGVAETQYF.

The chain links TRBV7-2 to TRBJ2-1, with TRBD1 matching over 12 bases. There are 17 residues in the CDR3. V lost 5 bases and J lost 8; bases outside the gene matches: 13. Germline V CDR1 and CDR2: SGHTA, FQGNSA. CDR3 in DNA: TGTGCCAGCAGCCCTGACCGGGACAGGGGGCGCTTGGATGAGCAGTTCTTC. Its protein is CASSPDRDRGRLDEQFF.

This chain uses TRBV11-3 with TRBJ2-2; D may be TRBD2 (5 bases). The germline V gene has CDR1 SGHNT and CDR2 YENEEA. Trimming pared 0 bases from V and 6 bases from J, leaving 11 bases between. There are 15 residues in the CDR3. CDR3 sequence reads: CASSLDSSRAGELFF. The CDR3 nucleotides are TGTGCCAGCAGCTTAGATTCGTCGCGGGCCGGGGAGCTGTTTTTT.

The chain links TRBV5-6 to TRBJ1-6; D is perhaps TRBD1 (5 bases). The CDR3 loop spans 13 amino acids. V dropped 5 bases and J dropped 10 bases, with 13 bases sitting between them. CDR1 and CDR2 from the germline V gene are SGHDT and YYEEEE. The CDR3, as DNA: TGTGCCAGCAGGCCAGGGTTAGACTCACCCCTCCACTTT. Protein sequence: CASRPGLDSPLHF.

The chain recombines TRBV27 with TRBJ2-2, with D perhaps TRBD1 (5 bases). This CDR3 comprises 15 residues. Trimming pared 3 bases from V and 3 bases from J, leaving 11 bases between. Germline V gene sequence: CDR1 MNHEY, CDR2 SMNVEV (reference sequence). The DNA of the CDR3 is TGTGCCAGCAGTTTGTCCCCCAGGGACACCGGGGAGCTGTTTTTT. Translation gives CASSLSPRDTGELFF.

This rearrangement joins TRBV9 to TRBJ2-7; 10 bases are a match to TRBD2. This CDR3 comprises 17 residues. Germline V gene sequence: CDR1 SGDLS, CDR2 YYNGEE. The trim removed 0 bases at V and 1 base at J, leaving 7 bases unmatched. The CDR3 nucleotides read TGTGCCAGCAGCGTAGGTCCCTTAGCGGGAGGTTCCTACGAGCAGTACTTC. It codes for CASSVGPLAGGSYEQYF.